Below, 26 T cell receptor beta chains from the same sample are listed, as sequenced in a study of CD8+ T cells in alopecia areata. Specified treatment: oral pan-JAK inhibitor, 5-10 mg twice daily. RNA extraction and reverse transcription yielded cDNA as sequencing template. Produced via immunoSEQ multiplex PCR; TCRdb's table is partial and in-frame only. Of fewer than 250,000 clones in the sample, 40% to 55% were seen once. Material: CD4+ T cells sorted from blood, obtained between weeks 36 and 40, from a patient treated with tofacitinib. Source of these receptors: a human donor with alopecia areata.

CDR3 in DNA: TGTGCCAGCAGTGAAATATGGGAAGAGACCCAGTACTTC. It specifies CASSEIWEETQYF. J is TRBJ2-5 and V is TRBV2; D unresolved. Trimming shortened V by 2 bases and J by 3 bases, and 7 bases separated the two germline ends. From germline, CDR1 is SNHLY and CDR2 FYNNEI. The CDR3 has 13 amino acids.

This clone showed up just a few times. The chain recombines TRBV7-9 with TRBJ1-2; no definite D call. Trimming pared 5 bases from V and 8 bases from J, leaving 12 bases between. CDR3 length equals 12 residues. CDR1 and CDR2 (germline): SEHNR, FQNEAQ (reference sequence). The CDR3 DNA is TGTGCCAGCAGCCCGGAAGTGGGGGGCTACACCTTC. Encoded protein: CASSPEVGGYTF.

The chain has TRBV7-2 and TRBJ2-3; maybe TRBD2 (5 bases). The CDR3 is 15 amino acids. Germline V CDR1 and CDR2: SGHTA, FQGNSA. V lost 5 bases to trimming and J lost 2 bases, with 14 bases between them. Written as DNA, the CDR3 is TGTGCCAGCAGCCGGAACTCGGGATACACAGATACGCAGTATTTT. Encoded protein: CASSRNSGYTDTQYF.

V usage is TRBV4-1 and J usage is TRBJ2-5; D ambiguous. The CDR3 runs to 13 residues. Trimming took 2 bases from V and 1 from J, leaving 5 bases between them. Germline-derived CDR1 and CDR2 are MGHRA and YSYEKL. CDR3 amino acids: CASSQWTQETQYF. The DNA of the CDR3 is TGCGCCAGCAGCCAATGGACCCAAGAGACCCAGTACTTC.

The rearrangement links TRBV30 to TRBJ2-7; 7 bases agree with TRBD2. The CDR3 covers 15 residues. Trimming removed 2 bases from V and 6 bases from J; junction bases left unmatched: 13. The germline gives CDR1 GTSNPN, CDR2 SVGIG (reference sequence). CDR3 amino acids: CAWSRNVGGPSEQYF. CDR3 nucleotide sequence: TGTGCCTGGAGTAGGAACGTGGGAGGGCCAAGCGAGCAGTACTTC.

This clone was counted ten times or more. V is TRBV2 and J is TRBJ2-7; 8 positions match TRBD2. The germline V gene encodes CDR1 SNHLY and CDR2 FYNNEI. J was trimmed by 3 bases and V by 5 bases; bases with no gene match: 3. CDR3 length: 13 amino acids. The CDR3 DNA reads as TGTGCCAGCAGTAGCGGGAGAAGCTACGAGCAGTACTTC. Its protein is CASSSGRSYEQYF.

This clone was seen a few times. The rearrangement links TRBV7-2 to TRBJ1-2; 9 bases fit TRBD1. The CDR3 totals 16 residues. Germline lookup yields CDR1 SGHTA and CDR2 FQGNSA. V lost 1 base to trimming and J lost 8 bases; unmatched junction nucleotides: 11. CDR3 in amino acids: CASSLVAGTGYWGYTF. CDR3 nucleotides: TGTGCCAGCAGCTTAGTAGCCGGGACAGGGTATTGGGGCTACACCTTC. Full variable domain (rest looked up from reference TRBV7-2 and TRBJ1-2): GAGVSQSPSNKVTEKGKDVELRCDPISGHTALYWYRQSLGQGLEFLIYFQGNSAPDKSGLPSDRFSAERTGGSVSTLTIQRTQQEDSAVYLCASSLVAGTGYWGYTFGSGTRLTVV.

This clone was detected only a few times. The gene calls are TRBV30 and TRBJ2-2; D is unclear. The germline gives CDR1 GTSNPN, CDR2 SVGIG (reference sequence). Trimming removed 0 bases at V and 6 bases at J, with 11 bases between. The CDR3 is 14 amino acids. The DNA for the CDR3 is TGTGCCTGGAGTGTGAAGTTAGGCGCCGGGGAGCTGTTTTTT. It encodes CAWSVKLGAGELFF. The whole variable domain, filled in from reference TRBV30 and TRBJ2-2, reads SQTIHQWPATLVQPVGSPLSLECTVEGTSNPNLYWYRQAAGRGLQLLFYSVGIGQISSEVPQNLSASRPQDRQFILSSKKLLLSDSGFYLCAWSVKLGAGELFFGEGSRLTVL.

This clone was counted between two and nine times. This chain connects TRBV29-1 to TRBJ2-7; 12 bases are shared with TRBD2. CDR3 length: 17 amino acids. Per germline, CDR1 SQVTM and CDR2 ANQGSEA. The junction had 11 bases not matched to a gene; V was cut back by 1 base and J by 4 bases. The CDR3 loop is CSVEVLAGGPELYEQYF. The CDR3 DNA follows: TGCAGCGTTGAAGTCCTAGCGGGAGGGCCTGAATTGTACGAGCAGTACTTC.

The chain couples TRBV29-1 to TRBJ2-1; 8 bases fit TRBD2. CDR3 size: 15 residues. Unmatched junction bases numbered 9, after V lost 8 bases and J lost 0 bases. Germline loops: CDR1 SQVTM, CDR2 ANQGSEA. CDR3 sequence reads: CSFPVAGSSYNEQFF. CDR3 coding DNA: TGCAGCTTTCCGGTAGCGGGGAGCTCCTACAATGAGCAGTTCTTC.

The chain couples TRBV30 to TRBJ1-2, with D uncertain. This CDR3 contains 12 residues. From germline, CDR1 is GTSNPN and CDR2 SVGIG (reference sequence). V was shortened by 2 bases and J by 7 bases, with 11 bases between the two germline ends. The CDR3 loop is CAWSLSLGGYTF. CDR3 in DNA: TGTGCCTGGAGTCTTTCCCTTGGTGGCTACACCTTC.

This chain uses TRBV2 with TRBJ2-1; 7 nucleotides align to TRBD2. This CDR3 spans 14 amino acids. Germline lookup yields CDR1 SNHLY and CDR2 FYNNEI. The V segment lost 6 bases and the J segment 5 bases; nucleotides outside the gene matches: 7. CDR3 coding DNA: TGTGCCAGCAGCCGGCTAGCGGCAAACAATGAGCAGTTCTTC. Its protein is CASSRLAANNEQFF.

This CDR3 is CSAQQGNEQFF. CDR3 DNA: TGCAGTGCCCAACAGGGCAATGAGCAGTTCTTC. The chain links TRBV20-1 to TRBJ2-1, with D perhaps matching TRBD1 (6 bases). V dropped 6 bases and J dropped 6 bases, with 9 bases sitting between them. Germline V gene lookup returns CDR1 DFQATT and CDR2 SNEGSKA (reference sequence). The CDR3 is 11 amino acids.

There are a few counts of this clone. This sequence joins TRBV6-5 and TRBJ2-1, with a tentative D call TRBD2 (5 bases). V was cut by 6 bases and J by 3 bases, with 6 bases left in between. The CDR3 has 12 residues. Germline-derived CDR1 and CDR2 are MNHEY and SVGAGI. Here the CDR3 DNA reads TGTGCCAGCAGACGGGACTACAATGAGCAGTTCTTC. The encoded protein is CASRRDYNEQFF.

The V gene is TRBV27, the J gene TRBJ2-3; D not resolved. This CDR3 has 15 amino acids. Per germline, CDR1 MNHEY and CDR2 SMNVEV (reference sequence). V lost 5 bases and J lost 2, with 14 bases in between. The CDR3 sequence is CASSVSRRNTDTQYF. Written as DNA, the CDR3 is TGTGCCAGCAGTGTAAGTAGACGGAACACAGATACGCAGTATTTT.

Only a few counts were recorded for this clone. The V and J genes are TRBV18 and TRBJ2-7; no clear D gene. V lost 6 bases, J lost 3 bases, and 15 bases lay in between. CDR1 is KGHSH, CDR2 LQKENI, per germline. CDR3 size: 14 residues. For the CDR3, the DNA is TGTGCCAGCTCCGAGATATACCCCGACTACGAGCAGTACTTC. Amino acids: CASSEIYPDYEQYF.

The chain uses TRBV27 and TRBJ2-7; 10 bases map to TRBD2. This CDR3 has 14 residues. V lost 7 bases and J lost 4; bases outside the gene matches: 7. Germline CDR1 reads MNHEY; CDR2 reads SMNVEV (reference sequence). The CDR3 loop is CASTSPGLAYEQYF. CDR3 sequence (DNA): TGTGCCAGCACCTCGCCGGGACTAGCGTACGAGCAGTACTTC.

This clone was observed a handful of times. The rearrangement joins TRBV30 to TRBJ1-4; D remains unclear. Germline V CDR1 and CDR2: GTSNPN, SVGIG (reference sequence). CDR3 length equals 14 residues. Deletions cut 7 bases from V and 0 bases from J, with 12 bases between. CDR3 loop: CASHARATNEKLFF. CDR3 nucleotide sequence: TGTGCCTCTCATGCGAGAGCAACTAATGAAAAACTGTTTTTT.

V is TRBV27 and J is TRBJ2-1, with TRBD2 identical over 8 bases. The J segment lost 6 bases and the V segment lost 8 bases, leaving 12 bases of the junction unmatched. Germline assignment: CDR1 MNHEY and CDR2 SMNVEV (reference sequence). This CDR3 spans 15 amino acids. The CDR3 DNA follows: TGTGCCAGCGGATCTGACTCGGCGGGGGGCAATGAGCAGTTCTTC. Protein: CASGSDSAGGNEQFF.

This rearrangement joins TRBV5-1 to TRBJ1-4; D perhaps matches TRBD1 (5 bases). The V gene's germline CDR1 is SGHRS and CDR2 YFSETQ. This CDR3 has 14 amino acids. V lost 4 bases, J lost 6 bases, and 13 bases lay in between. The CDR3: CASSTTLGDEKLFF. The CDR3, as DNA: TGCGCCAGCAGCACCACCCTGGGGGATGAAAAACTGTTTTTT.

The V and J genes are TRBV5-1 and TRBJ1-2, with a possible D match to TRBD1 (5 bases). Germline CDR1 SGHRS, CDR2 YFSETQ. Trimming removed 0 bases at V and 2 bases at J, with 5 bases between. The CDR3 spans 13 residues. The CDR3 DNA reads as TGCGCCAGCAGCTTGGGGGACAACTATGGCTACACCTTC. Translation: CASSLGDNYGYTF.

V usage is TRBV5-4 and J usage is TRBJ2-2, with a possible D match to TRBD1 (6 bases). From germline, CDR1 is SGHNT and CDR2 YYREEE (reference sequence). This CDR3 has 16 amino acids. V lost 3 bases and J 0 bases, leaving 12 bases between the germline ends. In nucleotides, the CDR3 is TGTGCCAGCAGCTCCAAGGCAGGGGCGAACACCGGGGAGCTGTTTTTT. Protein: CASSSKAGANTGELFF.

This rearrangement joins TRBV7-2 to TRBJ1-5; 9 positions match TRBD1. The germline gives CDR1 SGHTA, CDR2 FQGNSA. V was pared by 0 bases and J by 5 bases, with 5 bases of the junction left unmatched. The CDR3 is 16 residues long. CDR3 coding DNA: TGTGCCAGCAGCTTAGCGCTGGGACAGGGTTATCAGCCCCAGCATTTT. This gives the protein CASSLALGQGYQPQHF.

The rearrangement links TRBV9 to TRBJ2-5; no clear D. The assigned J gene may be wrong: the sequence end matches TRBJ2-7 better. Looked up from germline, CDR1 is SGDLS and CDR2 is YYNGEE. CDR3 size: 15 residues. The CDR3 DNA sequence: TGTGCCAGCAGCCAAAGCTCTAGTACCTCCTACGAGCAGTACTTC. Translating gives CASSQSSSTSYEQYF.

The chain couples TRBV2 to TRBJ2-1; 7 nucleotides agree with TRBD1. Germline trimming cut 8 bases from V and 8 bases from J; bases unmatched to any gene: 9. The CDR3 loop spans 13 amino acids. Germline CDR1 is SNHLY and CDR2 is FYNNEI. As DNA, the CDR3 is TGTGCCAGCGCGAGGGGGCGCTTTGATGAGCAGTTCTTC. Amino acids: CASARGRFDEQFF.

This chain links TRBV5-6 with TRBJ2-5; 7 bases fit TRBD2. Judging by the DNA end, TRBJ2-7 fits better; the J call may be wrong. The CDR3 runs 15 residues. Germline-derived CDR1 and CDR2 are SGHDT and YYEEEE. The CDR3 here is CASSSLGLSSYEQYF. The CDR3 DNA sequence: TGTGCCAGCAGCTCATTGGGACTATCCTCCTACGAGCAGTACTTC.